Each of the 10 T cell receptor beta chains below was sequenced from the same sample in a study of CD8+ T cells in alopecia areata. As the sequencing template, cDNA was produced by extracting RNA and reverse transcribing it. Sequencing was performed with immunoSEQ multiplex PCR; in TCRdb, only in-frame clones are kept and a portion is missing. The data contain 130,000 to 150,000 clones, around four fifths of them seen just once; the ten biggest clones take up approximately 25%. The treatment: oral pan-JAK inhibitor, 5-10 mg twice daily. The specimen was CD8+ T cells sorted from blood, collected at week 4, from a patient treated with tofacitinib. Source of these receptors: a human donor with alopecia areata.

The CDR3 protein is CASSEMNLGSRRQYF. In DNA form, the CDR3 reads TGTGCCAGCAGTGAAATGAACTTAGGCTCTCGCCGGCAGTACTTC. The chain joins TRBV6-1 to TRBJ2-7; D unclear. V dropped 2 bases and J dropped 9 bases, with 20 bases sitting between them. The CDR3 has 15 residues. Germline values: CDR1 MNHNS, CDR2 SASEGT.

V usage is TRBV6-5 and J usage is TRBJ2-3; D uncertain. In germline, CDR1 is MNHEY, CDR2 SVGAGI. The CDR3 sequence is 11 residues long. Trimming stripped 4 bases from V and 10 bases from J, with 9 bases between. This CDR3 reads CASSSGGAQYF. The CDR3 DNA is TGTGCCAGCAGTTCGGGTGGGGCGCAGTATTTT.

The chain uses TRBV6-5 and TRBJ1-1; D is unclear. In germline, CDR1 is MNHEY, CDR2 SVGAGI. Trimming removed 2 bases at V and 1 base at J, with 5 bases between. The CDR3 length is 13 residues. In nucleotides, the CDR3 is TGTGCCAGCAGTTACAACCGGAACACTGAAGCTTTCTTT. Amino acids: CASSYNRNTEAFF.

CDR3 protein: CASNDRDRGLIGELFF. CDR3 DNA sequence: TGTGCCAGCAACGACCGGGACAGGGGCCTAATCGGGGAGCTGTTTTTT. The rearrangement uses TRBV27 and TRBJ2-2; TRBD1 aligns across 10 bases. The CDR3 has 16 residues. Germline assignment: CDR1 MNHEY and CDR2 SMNVEV (reference sequence). V lost 7 bases to trimming and J lost 7 bases; unmatched junction nucleotides: 12.

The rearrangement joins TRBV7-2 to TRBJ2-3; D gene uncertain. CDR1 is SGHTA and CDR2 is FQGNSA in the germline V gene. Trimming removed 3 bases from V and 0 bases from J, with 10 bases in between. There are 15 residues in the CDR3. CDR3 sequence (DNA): TGTGCCAGCAGCTTTTTAGCACCTAGCACAGATACGCAGTATTTT. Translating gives CASSFLAPSTDTQYF.

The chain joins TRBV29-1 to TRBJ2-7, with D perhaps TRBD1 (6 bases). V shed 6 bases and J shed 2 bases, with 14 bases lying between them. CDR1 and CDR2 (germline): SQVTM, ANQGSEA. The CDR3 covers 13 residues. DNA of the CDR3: TGCAGCGTCGCCGACAGGACGCCCTACGAGCAGTACTTC. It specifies CSVADRTPYEQYF.

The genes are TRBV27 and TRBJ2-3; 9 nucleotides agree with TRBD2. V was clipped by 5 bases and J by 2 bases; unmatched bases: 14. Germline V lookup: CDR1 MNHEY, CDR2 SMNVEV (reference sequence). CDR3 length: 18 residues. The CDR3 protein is CASSTLTRLAVNTDTQYF. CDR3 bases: TGTGCCAGCAGTACACTGACTAGACTAGCGGTGAACACAGATACGCAGTATTTT.

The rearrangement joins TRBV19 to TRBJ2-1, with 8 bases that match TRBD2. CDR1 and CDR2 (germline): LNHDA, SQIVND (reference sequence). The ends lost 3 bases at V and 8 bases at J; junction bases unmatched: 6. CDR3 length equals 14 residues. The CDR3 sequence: CASSIGGGMDEQFF. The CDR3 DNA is TGTGCCAGTAGTATTGGCGGGGGGATGGATGAGCAGTTCTTC.

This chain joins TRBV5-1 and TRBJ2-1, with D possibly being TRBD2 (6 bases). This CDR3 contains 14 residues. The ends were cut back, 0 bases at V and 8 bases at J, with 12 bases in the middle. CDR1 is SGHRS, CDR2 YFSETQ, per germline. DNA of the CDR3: TGCGCCAGCAGCTTGGGGCAGGGAGGCGATGAGCAGTTCTTC. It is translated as CASSLGQGGDEQFF.

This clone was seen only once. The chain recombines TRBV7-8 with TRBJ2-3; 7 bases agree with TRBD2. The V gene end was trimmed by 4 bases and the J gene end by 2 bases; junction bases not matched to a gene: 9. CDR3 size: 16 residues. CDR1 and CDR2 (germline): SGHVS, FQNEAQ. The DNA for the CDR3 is TGTGCCAGCAGCTCCCCGGGGGGACTCCACACAGATACGCAGTATTTT. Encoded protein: CASSSPGGLHTDTQYF.